This paragraph covers one T cell receptor beta chain sequence. The sample holds many counts of this clone. This receptor's antigen is unknown. Base-call qualities are not available, and no considerably larger clone is one nucleotide away. The data stem from a study of beta chain features in type 1 diabetes listed by TCRdb under 2018. For the wider study: Mean age, gender distribution, total cell number and subset yield did not differ between patients and healthy donors. Regulatory and stem cell-like memory subsets were isolated from only 8 patients and about eight healthy donors, whereas naive and central memory subsets came from all 30 or so donors. A total of about 99,000,000 sorted cells were examined across all samples, and RNA yield correlated strongly with the number of cells per subset. In the study, TCRB repertoires of sorted circulating CD4+ T cell subsets from recently diagnosed type 1 diabetes patients were compared with those of matched healthy donors.

A single peripheral blood draw of roughly 0.11 L on average was collected from each donor into heparinised tubes. A BD FACSAria II was used to sort naive, central memory, regulatory and stem cell-like memory CD4+ T cells with a panel that included CD45RO, CCR7, CD25, CD127, CD95 and CD27. A purity above 98% was achieved for all sorted populations. PBMCs were isolated right away by Lymphoprep density gradient centrifugation and were stained directly, without culture. Samples were stained and sorted in pairs, with one healthy donor and one patient per experiment, so that batch effects were minimized. The study at large found these results: Because cDNA was sequenced instead of genomic DNA, highly expressing activated cells could be over-represented, though the groups showed no difference in activation or CD3 levels. Shorter templates might have been favored by PCR, but patient and control samples were amplified and corrected together, so both groups would have been affected equally by any skew. Fewer insertions and more nucleotide deletions at VDJ recombination sites were observed in patients with type 1 diabetes, implying thymic rearrangement abnormalities. Only small numbers of individuals were included in the HLA sub-analyses, which left unresolved whether HLA type had any influence on TCRB rearrangement. Naive, central memory and regulatory TCRB repertoires appeared to be more similar among patients than among healthy donors. Type 1 diabetes patients showed a moderate but significant shortening of TCRB CDR3 length in all four CD4+ subsets.

The entire isolated RNA was reverse transcribed using the High Capacity cDNA Reverse Transcription Kit, and thus expressed TCRB transcripts were sequenced. Naive, central memory and regulatory T cell samples underwent deep immunoSEQ sequencing, averaging roughly 3.5 million total reads per sample. Sorted cells were lysed in RLT buffer and RNA was extracted with DNase-treated RNeasy Micro or Mini kits, depending on cell number. To prevent cross-contamination, every cell subset was processed on its own, while patient and healthy donor samples were processed together. The immunoSEQ multiplex PCR was used to amplify TCRB sequences from cDNA, generating 87-bp fragments that spanned the CDR3 region. The amplicons were sequenced using the Illumina HiSeq platform. On the authors' methods: PCR bias was corrected computationally using synthetic template baselines, and reads within Hamming distance 2 were collapsed, with unmergeable singletons discarded. Reads were aligned against IMGT to assign V, D and J genes, CDR3 length and insertions or deletions at six rearrangement sites. Within each subset, clonotype counts were normalized to sorted cell number, and only after that were true diversity and Gini coefficients computed with the tcR R package. Repertoire sharing was quantified using the overlap coefficient calculated on TCRB nucleotide sequences. TCRdb holds this immuneACCESS table with in-frame rearrangements only. Some clones are missing; in checked studies, unresolved V genes explain under half, and the rest has no known cause. V and J calls and clone size come straight from that table; D and trimming were deduced from the DNA. Present in this sample are 310,000 or so clones, 6.5% to 10% of which were seen just once. Approximately 0.44% of the sample goes to the ten largest clones.

This TCR was recovered from a woman aged 18-35 years in good health. Sequenced material: central memory CD4+ T cells from blood.

The base sequence is TGTGCCAGCAGCTTAGGAAGAGCGGTCCGGGAGCAGTTCTTC. This sequence encodes CASSLGRAVREQFF. The sequence joins TRBV13 to TRBJ2-1, and the D gene may be TRBD2, 5 bases matching. CDR3 length: 14 amino acids, cysteine to phenylalanine. Only the CDR3 DNA stays, 42 bases, in frame from base 1. CDR1 and CDR2 are read off the germline V gene (reference sequence) as PRHDT and FYEKMQ. Trimming removed 0 bases from V and 10 bases from J, leaving 13 bases between the germline ends.